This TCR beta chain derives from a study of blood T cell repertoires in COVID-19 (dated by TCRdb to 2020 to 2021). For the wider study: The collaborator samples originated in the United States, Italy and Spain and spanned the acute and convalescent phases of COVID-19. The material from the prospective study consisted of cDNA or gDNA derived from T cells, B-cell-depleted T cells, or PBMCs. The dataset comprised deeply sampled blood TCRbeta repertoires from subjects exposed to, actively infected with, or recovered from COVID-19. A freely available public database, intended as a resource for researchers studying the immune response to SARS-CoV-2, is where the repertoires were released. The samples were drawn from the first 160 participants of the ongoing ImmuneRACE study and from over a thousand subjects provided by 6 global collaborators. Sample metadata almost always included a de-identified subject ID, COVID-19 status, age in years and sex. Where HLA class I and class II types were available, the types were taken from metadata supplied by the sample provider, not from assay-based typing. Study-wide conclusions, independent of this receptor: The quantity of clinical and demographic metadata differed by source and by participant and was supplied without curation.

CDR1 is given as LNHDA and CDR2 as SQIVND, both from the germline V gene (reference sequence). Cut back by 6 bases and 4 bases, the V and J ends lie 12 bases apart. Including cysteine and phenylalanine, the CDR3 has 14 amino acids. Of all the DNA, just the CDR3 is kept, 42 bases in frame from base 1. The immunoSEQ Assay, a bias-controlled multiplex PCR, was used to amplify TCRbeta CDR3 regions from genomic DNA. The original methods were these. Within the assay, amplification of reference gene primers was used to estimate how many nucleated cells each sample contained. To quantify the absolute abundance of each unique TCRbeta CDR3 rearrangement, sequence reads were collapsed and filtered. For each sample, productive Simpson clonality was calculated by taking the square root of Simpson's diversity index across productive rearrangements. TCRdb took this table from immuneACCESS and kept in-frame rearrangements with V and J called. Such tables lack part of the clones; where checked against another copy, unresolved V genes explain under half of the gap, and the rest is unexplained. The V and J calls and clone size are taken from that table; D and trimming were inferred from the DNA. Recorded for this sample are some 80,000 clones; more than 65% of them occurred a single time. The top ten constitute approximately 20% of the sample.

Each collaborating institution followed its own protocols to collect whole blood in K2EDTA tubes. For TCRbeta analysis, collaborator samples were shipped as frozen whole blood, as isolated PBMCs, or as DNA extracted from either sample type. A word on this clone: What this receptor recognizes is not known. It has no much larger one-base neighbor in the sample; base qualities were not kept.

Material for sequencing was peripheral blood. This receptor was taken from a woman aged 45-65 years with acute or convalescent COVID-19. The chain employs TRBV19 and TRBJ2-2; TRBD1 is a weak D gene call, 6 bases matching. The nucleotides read TGTGCCAGTAGCCGGGACACGGGCACCGGGGAGCTGTTTTTT. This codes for CASSRDTGTGELFF.